The TCR beta chain under discussion was sequenced for a study of post-analysis software for immune sequencing data. Whole-study findings and limits: There were about five TRBV segments more frequent in patients than controls, and TRBV5-6, TRBV5-1 and TRBV20-1 were among them. Significantly lower normalized Chao1 diversity was seen in multiple sclerosis patients than in controls.

Unique molecular identifiers had been added to the TCR beta cDNA libraries. TCRdb used MiXCR to reprocess the PCR reads, holding one entry per CDR3 protein. The sample shows approximately 730,000 distinct CDR3 sequences, just under 30% of them seen only once. This clonotype was counted a single time. The antigen is not known. Germline values: CDR1 WSHSY, CDR2 SAAADI. The CDR3 has 15 residues. J lost 2 bases, V lost 8 bases, and 8 bases had no gene match. The sequenced material came from blood. The sequence came from a girl aged 10-17 years with multiple sclerosis. The chain is built from TRBV10-2 and TRBJ2-1; 8 nucleotides align to TRBD2. This chain's CDR3 is CASQRRAGAYNEQFF. The CDR3 nucleotides read TGCGCCAGCCAACGACGAGCGGGAGCCTACAATGAGCAGTTCTTC.